The 25 T cell receptor beta chains presented below share a single source sample, sequenced in a study of blood T cell repertoires in COVID-19. The table came from immunoSEQ multiplex PCR; TCRdb's copy has only in-frame clones and leaves some out. This table has 200,000 to 250,000 clones, 80% to 85% appearing once. The sample consisted of PBMCs or T cells enriched from blood (not recorded which). Every receptor here comes from a middle-aged woman who had recovered from COVID-19.

The rearrangement links TRBV2 to TRBJ1-1; D may be TRBD1 (6 bases). Germline loops: CDR1 SNHLY, CDR2 FYNNEI. The V gene lost 6 bases and the J gene lost 7 bases, with 9 bases spanning the gap. The CDR3 totals 11 residues. CDR3 coding DNA: TGTGCCAGCAGAAGACAGGTTGAAGCTTTCTTT. Translation: CASRRQVEAFF.

V gene TRBV2 combines with J gene TRBJ2-2; 11 bases fit TRBD2. J lost 5 bases, V lost 8 bases, and 7 bases had no gene match. CDR1 and CDR2 (germline): SNHLY, FYNNEI. CDR3 length: 15 amino acids. CDR3 sequence: CASVGTSGATGELFF. Here the CDR3 DNA reads TGTGCCAGCGTCGGGACTAGCGGAGCGACCGGGGAGCTGTTTTTT.

The chain joins TRBV30 to TRBJ1-2, with unresolved D. This CDR3 is 11 amino acids long. The germline CDR1 and CDR2 sequences are GTSNPN and SVGIG (reference sequence). Deletions cut 2 bases from V and 8 bases from J, with 9 bases between. The CDR3 spells CAWSTEEGYTF. For the CDR3, the DNA is TGTGCCTGGAGTACCGAGGAAGGCTACACCTTC. Filled out from reference TRBV30 and TRBJ1-2, the complete variable domain reads SQTIHQWPATLVQPVGSPLSLECTVEGTSNPNLYWYRQAAGRGLQLLFYSVGIGQISSEVPQNLSASRPQDRQFILSSKKLLLSDSGFYLCAWSTEEGYTFGSGTRLTVV.

The chain has TRBV14 and TRBJ2-1; 9 bases match TRBD1. The junction had 13 bases not matched to a gene; V was cut back by 4 bases and J by 9 bases. The CDR3 covers 16 residues. Germline values: CDR1 SGHDN, CDR2 FVKESK. The CDR3: CASSPLGQGVGREQFF. The CDR3, as DNA: TGTGCCAGCAGCCCCCTGGGACAGGGTGTTGGGCGTGAGCAGTTCTTC.

This clone showed up just once. The CDR3 bases are TGCGCCAGCAGCTGGCAGGGGGACGGAGGCTACACCTTC. It specifies CASSWQGDGGYTF. This chain joins TRBV5-1 and TRBJ1-2; 7 nucleotides match TRBD1. Germline trimming cut 3 bases from V and 8 bases from J; bases unmatched to any gene: 7. Per germline, CDR1 SGHRS and CDR2 YFSETQ. This CDR3 has 13 residues.

V usage is TRBV10-3 and J usage is TRBJ2-1, with a tentative D call TRBD1 (6 bases). The V gene lost 9 bases and the J gene lost 0 bases, with 15 bases spanning the gap. Germline V gene data show CDR1 as ENHRY and CDR2 as SYGVKD. This CDR3 is built from 15 residues. Here the CDR3 reads CAIQGSTSSYNEQFF. CDR3 sequence (DNA): TGTGCCATACAGGGTTCCACCAGCTCCTACAATGAGCAGTTCTTC.

This clone was seen more than once but under ten times. The chain employs TRBV7-2 and TRBJ2-5, with D possibly matching TRBD1 (5 bases). The germline V and J ends were trimmed by 1 base and 4 bases, with 13 bases remaining between them. Germline-derived CDR1 and CDR2 are SGHTA and FQGNSA. The CDR3 totals 15 residues. The CDR3 sequence is CASSLGAGWGETQYF. As DNA, the CDR3 is TGTGCCAGCAGCTTAGGAGCAGGGTGGGGAGAGACCCAGTACTTC.

The chain combines TRBV11-3 with TRBJ2-1, with D maybe TRBD1 (5 bases). The germline V and J ends were trimmed by 2 bases and 6 bases, with 14 bases remaining between them. The CDR3 loop spans 15 amino acids. The germline CDR1 and CDR2 sequences are SGHNT and YENEEA. CDR3: CASSLFGHTANEQFF. Written as DNA, the CDR3 is TGTGCCAGCAGCTTATTCGGACACACCGCCAATGAGCAGTTCTTC.

This clone was detected a few times. The rearrangement uses TRBV5-1 and TRBJ2-1; TRBD2 agrees at 8 bases. Germline-derived CDR1 and CDR2 are SGHRS and YFSETQ. V trimming: 0 bases; J trimming: 0 bases; junction bases outside the gene matches: 5. This CDR3 spans 17 amino acids. The CDR3 nucleotides are TGCGCCAGCAGCTTGGCCGCTAGCGGGTCCTCCTACAATGAGCAGTTCTTC. It specifies CASSLAASGSSYNEQFF. The whole variable domain, filled in from reference TRBV5-1 and TRBJ2-1, reads KAGVTQTPRYLIKTRGQQVTLSCSPISGHRSVSWYQQTPGQGLQFLFEYFSETQRNKGNFPGRFSGRQFSNSRSEMNVSTLELGDSALYLCASSLAASGSSYNEQFFGPGTRLTVL.

This clone came up a few times. The chain uses TRBV5-6 and TRBJ2-2, with a tentative D call TRBD2 (5 bases). The CDR3 runs 14 residues. Trimming took off 4 bases at V and 7 bases at J, with 14 bases between the two ends. Germline lookup yields CDR1 SGHDT and CDR2 YYEEEE. CDR3 residues: CASSPDRGGGELFF. The DNA of the CDR3 is TGTGCCAGCAGCCCCGACCGGGGTGGCGGGGAGCTGTTTTTT.

This clone was recorded once. V gene TRBV5-4 combines with J gene TRBJ2-7; 10 bases fit TRBD2. The CDR3 is 15 residues long. After removal of 2 bases from V and 5 bases from J, the junction contained 7 bases not matched to a gene. Germline CDR1 SGHNT, CDR2 YYREEE (reference sequence). The chain's CDR3 is CASSLTAGGIHEQYV. The CDR3 DNA sequence: TGTGCCAGCAGCTTAACAGCGGGAGGGATCCACGAGCAGTACGTC.

This clone occurred a few times. The chain recombines TRBV27 with TRBJ2-7, with 7 bases lining up with TRBD1. V trimming: 10 bases; J trimming: 2 bases; junction bases outside the gene matches: 8. The CDR3 covers 13 residues. Germline CDR1 and CDR2: MNHEY and SMNVEV (reference sequence). The CDR3 sequence is CATGQAVAYEQYF. CDR3 nucleotides: TGTGCCACAGGACAGGCCGTCGCCTACGAGCAGTACTTC.

This chain connects TRBV14 to TRBJ2-2; maybe TRBD1 (6 bases). Looked up from germline, CDR1 is SGHDN and CDR2 is FVKESK. The ends were cut back, 10 bases at V and 1 base at J, with 13 bases in the middle. The CDR3 is 14 amino acids. This CDR3 reads CATKEGGNTGELFF. The CDR3, as DNA: TGTGCCACGAAGGAAGGGGGGAACACCGGGGAGCTGTTTTTT.

The chain joins TRBV10-1 to TRBJ2-5; D is possibly TRBD1 (6 bases). CDR1 is WNHNN and CDR2 is SYGVQD in the germline V gene (reference sequence). With 4 bases removed from V and 5 bases from J, the gap between germline ends came to 11 bases. There are 13 residues in the CDR3. This chain's CDR3 is CASSGDTRETQYF. In DNA, the CDR3 is TGCGCCAGCAGTGGGGACACGAGGGAGACCCAGTACTTC.

This chain uses TRBV7-2 with TRBJ2-3, with D possibly matching TRBD2 (5 bases). The CDR3 extends over 15 amino acids. CDR1 SGHTA and CDR2 FQGNSA come from the germline V gene. The V end lost 5 bases, the J end lost 2 bases, and 14 bases lay between the germline ends. CDR3 protein: CASSQAVRPTDTQYF. The CDR3 bases are TGTGCCAGCAGCCAAGCGGTGCGACCCACAGATACGCAGTATTTT.

The chain couples TRBV7-2 to TRBJ1-2, with D hard to call. V was trimmed by 7 bases and J by 3 bases, leaving 18 bases between them. Germline CDR1 and CDR2: SGHTA and FQGNSA. The CDR3 extends over 15 amino acids. In nucleotides, the CDR3 is TGTGCCAGCACCCCTGACGCGAGGCTCGACTATGGCTACACCTTC. Translated: CASTPDARLDYGYTF. The full variable domain, its missing parts supplied by reference TRBV7-2 and TRBJ1-2, is GAGVSQSPSNKVTEKGKDVELRCDPISGHTALYWYRQSLGQGLEFLIYFQGNSAPDKSGLPSDRFSAERTGGSVSTLTIQRTQQEDSAVYLCASTPDARLDYGYTFGSGTRLTVV.

DNA of the CDR3: TGCGCCAGCAGCCCCGTCCCGGGACAGGGCAGGGAGACCCAGTACTTC. Amino acids: CASSPVPGQGRETQYF. This chain links TRBV5-1 with TRBJ2-5; TRBD1 matches at 9 bases. CDR1 is SGHRS, CDR2 YFSETQ, per germline. The CDR3 has 16 amino acids. Trimming at V came to 4 bases and at J to 5 bases, leaving 12 bases not matched to a gene.

V usage is TRBV19 and J usage is TRBJ2-2; 7 bases agree with TRBD1. The CDR3 extends over 12 amino acids. Germline V gives CDR1 LNHDA, CDR2 SQIVND (reference sequence). Trimming cost V 6 bases and J 6 bases; bases outside gene matches: 1. The CDR3 spells CASRQGAGELFF. The CDR3 coding sequence is TGTGCCAGTAGGCAGGGGGCCGGGGAGCTGTTTTTT.

The chain joins TRBV4-2 to TRBJ1-4; D might be TRBD1 (6 bases). The CDR3 runs 15 residues. V was trimmed by 2 bases and J by 10 bases, leaving 17 bases between them. CDR1 and CDR2 (germline): LGHNA, YNFKEQ. The CDR3 DNA is TGTGCCAGCAGCCAACAGAGTACAGGGCGAACAAAACTGTTTTTT. Protein: CASSQQSTGRTKLFF.

The rearrangement links TRBV10-1 to TRBJ2-1, with 8 bases that match TRBD1. Germline-derived CDR1 and CDR2 are WNHNN and SYGVQD (reference sequence). This CDR3 spans 15 amino acids. J gave up 0 bases and V 4 bases, and 2 bases lay outside the gene matches. The CDR3 region is CASSGDRSSYNEQFF. CDR3 coding DNA: TGCGCCAGCAGTGGGGACAGGAGCTCCTACAATGAGCAGTTCTTC.

This chain joins TRBV7-6 and TRBJ2-2; TRBD1 matches at 9 bases. The CDR3 has 15 amino acids. Germline CDR1 SGHVS, CDR2 FNYEAQ. Losses at the gene ends were 5 bases for V and 7 bases for J; bases not matched to a gene: 8. DNA of the CDR3: TGTGCCAGCAGCCCCCGGGACAGGGATGTCGGGGAGCTGTTTTTT. Protein product: CASSPRDRDVGELFF.

The chain carries TRBV3-1 (or the pseudogene TRBV3-2) and TRBJ2-1, with D perhaps TRBD2 (6 bases). Trimming shortened V by 4 bases and J by 4 bases, and 20 bases separated the two germline ends. The germline CDR1 and CDR2 sequences are LGHDT and YNNKEL (reference sequence). The CDR3 totals 17 residues. The CDR3 DNA follows: TGTGCCAGCAGCCTCTTAACCGGGAGCTCGATGTACAATGAGCAGTTCTTC. Its protein is CASSLLTGSSMYNEQFF.

The rearrangement links TRBV7-3 to TRBJ2-1, with TRBD2 matching over 8 bases. Per germline, CDR1 SGHTA and CDR2 FQGTGA. CDR3 size: 16 residues. V was pared by 2 bases and J by 6 bases, with 9 bases of the junction left unmatched. CDR3 sequence reads: CASSLRAGDPSNEQFF. DNA for the CDR3: TGTGCCAGCAGCTTACGAGCGGGAGACCCCTCCAATGAGCAGTTCTTC.

The CDR3 region is CAWRLGLVRTSLRKNEQFF. The CDR3 nucleotides are TGTGCCTGGAGACTGGGACTTGTAAGGACTAGCTTAAGGAAAAATGAGCAGTTCTTC. This chain connects TRBV30 to TRBJ2-1; 8 positions match TRBD2. Germline V lookup: CDR1 GTSNPN, CDR2 SVGIG (reference sequence). V shed 3 bases and J 7 bases; nucleotides not matched to a gene: 23. CDR3 size: 19 residues.

V and J are TRBV30 and TRBJ2-3, with D perhaps matching TRBD1 (5 bases). V gave up 5 bases and J gave up 3 bases, with 9 bases separating them. The CDR3 extends over 12 amino acids. The V gene's germline CDR1 is GTSNPN and CDR2 SVGIG (reference sequence). The CDR3 nucleotides are TGTGCCTGGTCTAGGGGTACAGATACGCAGTATTTT. Translated, it gives CAWSRGTDTQYF. The whole variable domain, remainder taken from reference TRBV30 and TRBJ2-3, is SQTIHQWPATLVQPVGSPLSLECTVEGTSNPNLYWYRQAAGRGLQLLFYSVGIGQISSEVPQNLSASRPQDRQFILSSKKLLLSDSGFYLCAWSRGTDTQYFGPGTRLTVL.